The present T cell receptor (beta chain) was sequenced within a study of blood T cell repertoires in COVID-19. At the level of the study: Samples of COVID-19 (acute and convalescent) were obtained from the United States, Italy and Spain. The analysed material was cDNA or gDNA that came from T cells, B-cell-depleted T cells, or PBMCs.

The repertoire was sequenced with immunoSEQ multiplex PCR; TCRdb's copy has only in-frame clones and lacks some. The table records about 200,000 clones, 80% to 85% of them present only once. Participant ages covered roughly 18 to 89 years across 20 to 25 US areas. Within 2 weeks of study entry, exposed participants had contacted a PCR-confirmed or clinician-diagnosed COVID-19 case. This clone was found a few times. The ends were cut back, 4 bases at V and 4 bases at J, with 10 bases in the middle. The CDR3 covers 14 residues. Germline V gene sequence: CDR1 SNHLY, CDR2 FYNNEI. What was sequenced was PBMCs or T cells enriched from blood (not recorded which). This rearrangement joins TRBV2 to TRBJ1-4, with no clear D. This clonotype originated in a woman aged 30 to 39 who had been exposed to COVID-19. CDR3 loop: CASSARRLNEKLFF. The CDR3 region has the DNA TGTGCCAGCAGTGCTAGAAGACTTAATGAAAAACTGTTTTTT.